This record concerns one TCR beta chain sequence. Its target is not known. Germline loops: CDR1 KGHSH, CDR2 LQKENI. V shed 5 bases and J 0 bases; nucleotides not matched to a gene: 12. The CDR3 is 17 amino acids. PCR amplification relied on 60 Vbeta primers (plus 13 Jbeta primers). Some clones are missing from TCRdb's copy, which holds only in-frame ones; the method was immunoSEQ multiplex PCR. This repertoire shows 90,000 to 120,000 clones, roughly 76% found once; its top ten account for more than 2%. The sample is drawn from a study of cytomegalovirus exposure and HLA in healthy donors. Study summary: Earlier results showed 120 million or so unique TCR beta sequences derived from roughly 200 million T cells.

Overall study results and limits: The study put some 150 TCR beta chains on its list as cytomegalovirus-associated.

The sample taken for sequencing was PBMCs. The TCR was taken from a young man in good health and CMV-seronegative. The chain uses TRBV18 and TRBJ1-1; 7 positions agree with TRBD1. The CDR3 region has the DNA TGTGCCAGCTCATCTGGAAAGGGGGCGCAGATGAACACTGAAGCTTTCTTT. Its protein product is CASSSGKGAQMNTEAFF.